Shown below are 27 T cell receptor beta chains from a single sample sequenced in a study of spatial heterogeneity in lung cancer. What these receptors recognize is not known. Each CDR3 protein gets one entry after TCRdb re-called the 5' RACE reads with MiXCR. The sample yields fewer than 500 distinct CDR3 sequences, around 29% seen once. Study results and limitations: Expanded alpha and beta TCR counts within tumors tracked tumor mutation counts.

The sample's time point: sample taken at primary tumor resection. Here the sequenced sample was lung tumor tissue, taken at surgery. The receptor source for this set is a male donor with early-stage non-small cell lung cancer.

The chain couples TRBV28 to TRBJ1-4, with TRBD1 matching 7 bases. V lost 5 bases to trimming and J lost 3 bases; unmatched junction nucleotides: 6. The CDR3 loop spans 15 amino acids. CDR1 is MDHEN and CDR2 is SYDVKM in the germline V gene. CDR3 loop: CASSITGAANEKLFF. CDR3 nucleotide sequence: TGTGCCAGCAGTATCACAGGGGCGGCTAATGAAAAACTGTTTTTT.

Comments on this clonotype: In this CDR3 the conserved last residue, phenylalanine or tryptophan, is missing, so a read error is likely. The J gene is TRBJ2-7, the V gene TRBV28; weak D call: TRBD1 (5 bases). V was trimmed by 7 bases and J by 0 bases, leaving 13 bases between them. The germline gives CDR1 MDHEN, CDR2 SYDVKM. This CDR3 spans 14 amino acids. The CDR3 sequence: CASTLRTTSYEQYI. The CDR3 DNA reads TGTGCCAGCACGCTCCGGACAACCTCCTACGAGCAGTACATC.

The rearrangement joins TRBV7-9 to TRBJ2-3; D may be TRBD1 or TRBD2 (6 bases each). Between the trimmed V and J ends, which lost 7 bases and 4 bases, there was a span of 15 bases. This CDR3 comprises 14 residues. Looked up from germline, CDR1 is SEHNR and CDR2 is FQNEAQ (reference sequence). This CDR3 is CASNFGGGPDTQYF. CDR3 nucleotide sequence: TGTGCCAGCAACTTCGGAGGGGGTCCAGATACGCAGTATTTT.

The CDR3 nucleotides read TGTGCCAGCAGTGAAGTCCGAGTGCAGTTCTTC. Translating gives CASSEVRVQFF. This rearrangement joins TRBV2 to TRBJ2-1; D uncertain. Trimming removed 1 base at V and 12 bases at J, with 7 bases between. Germline V gives CDR1 SNHLY, CDR2 FYNNEI. This CDR3 region has 11 residues.

Of note for this clonotype: A much larger clone is a single base away; this may be a read error. The chain has TRBV9 and TRBJ2-1; D remains ambiguous. This CDR3 spans 12 amino acids. In germline, CDR1 is SGDLS, CDR2 YYNGEE. Trimming took off 5 bases at V and 10 bases at J, with 13 bases between the two ends. The CDR3 reads CASSSSSVEQFF. DNA of the CDR3: TGTGCCAGCAGTTCATCTTCAGTGGAGCAGTTCTTC. Full variable domain (missing parts from reference TRBV9 and TRBJ2-1): DSGVTQTPKHLITATGQRVTLRCSPRSGDLSVYWYQQSLDQGLQFLIQYYNGEERAKGNILERFSAQQFPDLHSELNLSSLELGDSALYFCASSSSSVEQFFGPGTRLTVL.

By share, this clonotype counts as large. The chain has TRBV7-2 and TRBJ2-2, with D perhaps TRBD1 (6 bases). From germline, CDR1 is SGHTA and CDR2 FQGNSA. The V gene lost 7 bases and the J gene lost 2 bases, with 14 bases spanning the gap. This CDR3 has 15 amino acids. The CDR3 spells CASTPGQPNTGELFF. The DNA for the CDR3 is TGTGCCAGCACCCCGGGACAACCAAACACCGGGGAGCTGTTTTTT.

V gene TRBV4-2 combines with J gene TRBJ2-5, with a possible D match to TRBD1 (5 bases). The CDR3 is 11 residues long. V dropped 3 bases and J dropped 8 bases, with 7 bases sitting between them. Germline CDR1 and CDR2: LGHNA and YNFKEQ. CDR3 coding DNA: TGTGCCAGCAGCCAGGGGCTTACCCAGTACTTC. Protein sequence: CASSQGLTQYF.

This clonotype was recorded a few times. V is TRBV6-1 and J is TRBJ2-7, with unresolved D. The CDR3 sequence is 14 residues long. Trimming left V 7 bases short and J 1 base short, with 14 bases between. CDR1 MNHNS and CDR2 SASEGT come from the germline V gene. CDR3 sequence: CASKVGPSSYEQYF. The CDR3 DNA reads as TGTGCCAGCAAGGTGGGCCCTTCTTCCTACGAGCAGTACTTC.

In this sample, this clonotype turned up a few times. This chain links TRBV5-5 with TRBJ2-7; 11 bases are shared with TRBD1. CDR1 is SGHKS and CDR2 is YYEKEE in the germline V gene (reference sequence). This CDR3 has 15 residues. Trimming removed 2 bases from V and 4 bases from J; junction bases left unmatched: 5. The CDR3 DNA sequence: TGTGCCAGCAGCTTAGGGACAGGGGGTCAATACGAGCAGTACTTC. Amino acids: CASSLGTGGQYEQYF.

This clonotype is labeled large. This chain joins TRBV6-6 and TRBJ2-5, with D unresolved. V dropped 5 bases and J dropped 7 bases, with 29 bases sitting between them. CDR1 and CDR2 from the germline V gene are MNHNY and SVGAGI (reference sequence). The CDR3 has 18 amino acids. The CDR3, as DNA: TGTGCCAGCAGTCCCTTAGGCCCCGAGAGGAAGGCTTTCTGGACCCAGTACTTC. Its protein is CASSPLGPERKAFWTQYF.

This clonotype was counted only a few times. The chain joins TRBV28 to TRBJ1-5; 8 bases are a match to TRBD1. Germline V CDR1 and CDR2: MDHEN, SYDVKM. The CDR3 loop spans 19 amino acids. The V gene end was trimmed by 0 bases and the J gene end by 0 bases; junction bases not matched to a gene: 10. DNA for the CDR3: TGTGCCAGCAGTTTATGGACAGGGGAAGGGGTTTATAGCAATCAGCCCCAGCATTTT. Encoded protein: CASSLWTGEGVYSNQPQHF. The entire variable domain, with the rest obtained from reference TRBV28 and TRBJ1-5, is as follows: DVKVTQSSRYLVKRTGEKVFLECVQDMDHENMFWYRQDPGLGLRLIYFSYDVKMKEKGDIPEGYSVSREKKERFSLILESASTNQTSMYLCASSLWTGEGVYSNQPQHFGDGTRLSIL.

This clonotype is classed as large. This chain connects TRBV5-6 to TRBJ2-5; the D is unclear. Germline V gene sequence: CDR1 SGHDT, CDR2 YYEEEE. There are 14 residues in the CDR3. Deletions cut 1 base from V and 1 base from J, with 8 bases between. CDR3 in amino acids: CASSLLSSQETQYF. Here the CDR3 DNA reads TGTGCCAGCAGCTTGCTGTCCTCCCAAGAGACCCAGTACTTC.

Relative to its sample, this clonotype is large. The chain has TRBV29-1 and TRBJ2-1; D gene ambiguous. Trimming shortened V by 7 bases and J by 2 bases, and 15 bases separated the two germline ends. From germline, CDR1 is SQVTM and CDR2 ANQGSEA. CDR3 size: 14 residues. The DNA for the CDR3 is TGCAGCGCCGCCGGAATAGTGGCCTACAATGAGCAGTTCTTC. Translation: CSAAGIVAYNEQFF.

The CDR3 loop is CAIKPGQGREQYF. CDR3 in DNA: TGTGCCATCAAGCCGGGACAGGGGCGCGAGCAGTACTTC. The V call is TRBV10-3, the J call TRBJ2-7; 10 nucleotides line up with TRBD1. This CDR3 spans 13 amino acids. Germline assignment: CDR1 ENHRY and CDR2 SYGVKD. V was pared by 7 bases and J by 6 bases, with 6 bases of the junction left unmatched.

This clonotype was observed a handful of times. The chain joins TRBV4-3 to TRBJ2-1, with 7 nucleotides matching TRBD1. The CDR3 is made up of 16 amino acids. The junction had 4 bases not matched to a gene; V was cut back by 0 bases and J by 2 bases. Germline lookup yields CDR1 LGHNA and CDR2 YSLEER. The CDR3 bases are TGCGCCAGCAGCCAAGATGGGGACAGCGCCTACAATGAGCAGTTCTTC. Residues: CASSQDGDSAYNEQFF.

The chain uses TRBV20-1 and TRBJ2-4; a possible D gene is TRBD2 (5 bases). The CDR3 loop spans 14 amino acids. V dropped 3 bases and J dropped 0 bases, with 9 bases sitting between them. In germline, CDR1 is DFQATT, CDR2 SNEGSKA (reference sequence). This CDR3 reads CSASEGLAKNIQYF. The DNA for the CDR3 is TGCAGTGCTAGCGAGGGTCTAGCCAAAAACATTCAGTACTTC.

The chain uses TRBV2 and TRBJ2-4; 9 bases fit TRBD1. V dropped 8 bases and J dropped 3; count of bases not matched to a gene: 2. The CDR3 is 13 residues long. Germline V gives CDR1 SNHLY, CDR2 FYNNEI. The CDR3 bases are TGTGCCAGCTTGGACAGGGGCAAAAACATTCAGTACTTC. Translating gives CASLDRGKNIQYF. The whole variable domain, filled in from reference TRBV2 and TRBJ2-4, reads EPEVTQTPSHQVTQMGQEVILRCVPISNHLYFYWYRQILGQKVEFLVSFYNNEISEKSEIFDDQFSVERPDGSNFTLKIRSTKLEDSAMYFCASLDRGKNIQYFGAGTRLSVL.

This clonotype was counted a few times. The genes are TRBV7-8 and TRBJ1-2; 10 nucleotides line up with TRBD1. V lost 1 base to trimming and J lost 8 bases; unmatched junction nucleotides: 13. The CDR3 extends over 17 amino acids. The germline V gene has CDR1 SGHVS and CDR2 FQNEAQ. The DNA for the CDR3 is TGTGCCAGCAGCTTAGTTGTGACAGGGGGCAAATTCGTAGGCTACACCTTC. Protein: CASSLVVTGGKFVGYTF. Full variable domain (rest looked up from reference TRBV7-8 and TRBJ1-2): GAGVSQSPRYKVAKRGQDVALRCDPISGHVSLFWYQQALGQGPEFLTYFQNEAQLDKSGLPSDRFFAERPEGSVSTLKIQRTQQEDSAVYLCASSLVVTGGKFVGYTFGSGTRLTVV.

The rearrangement links TRBV11-3 to TRBJ2-5; 7 nucleotides line up with TRBD2. CDR3 length: 15 amino acids. The V gene end was trimmed by 5 bases and the J gene end by 1 base; junction bases not matched to a gene: 7. CDR1 is SGHNT and CDR2 is YENEEA in the germline V gene. The CDR3 is CASSPPREAQETQYF. The CDR3 bases are TGTGCCAGCAGCCCCCCCCGGGAGGCCCAAGAGACCCAGTACTTC. Using reference TRBV11-3 and TRBJ2-5 for the parts outside the CDR3, the full variable domain is EAGVVQSPRYKIIEKKQPVAFWCNPISGHNTLYWYLQNLGQGPELLIRYENEEAVDDSQLPKDRFSAERLKGVDSTLKIQPAELGDSAVYLCASSPPREAQETQYFGPGTRLLVL.

This clonotype was counted between two and nine times. The J gene is TRBJ2-7, the V gene TRBV7-9; D is uncertain. V was cut by 5 bases and J by 0 bases, with 11 bases left in between. The germline V gene encodes CDR1 SEHNR and CDR2 FQNEAQ (reference sequence). This CDR3 spans 14 amino acids. The CDR3 is CASSPTSSSYEQYF. The DNA for the CDR3 is TGTGCCAGCAGCCCCACCTCCAGCTCCTACGAGCAGTACTTC.

Relative to its sample, this clonotype is large. CDR3 in DNA: TGTGCCAGCAGTGCACTCCTGAACACTGAAGCTTTCTTT. Residues: CASSALLNTEAFF. The rearrangement links TRBV6-5 to TRBJ1-1; D is ambiguous. Looked up from germline, CDR1 is MNHEY and CDR2 is SVGAGI. The CDR3 covers 13 residues. V was trimmed by 5 bases and J by 0 bases, leaving 7 bases between them.

Within the sample, this clonotype is medium-sized. This chain joins TRBV6-1 and TRBJ2-6; D not resolved. The V and J ends lost 5 bases and 4 bases respectively, with 9 bases between them. Germline CDR1 is MNHNS and CDR2 is SASEGT. There are 14 residues in the CDR3. DNA of the CDR3: TGTGCCAGCAGTAAGGAGACGGGGGCCAACGTCCTGACTTTC. This gives the protein CASSKETGANVLTF.

V is TRBV4-1 and J is TRBJ1-5; D is undetermined. The germline gives CDR1 MGHRA, CDR2 YSYEKL. This CDR3 has 15 residues. Deletions cut 0 bases from V and 0 bases from J, with 6 bases between. Here the CDR3 reads CASSQERVSNQPQHF. The CDR3 DNA follows: TGCGCCAGCAGCCAAGAGAGAGTTAGCAATCAGCCCCAGCATTTT.

By sample fraction, this clonotype is hyperexpanded (1% or more). The chain has TRBV7-2 and TRBJ2-7; maybe TRBD2 (6 bases). CDR3 size: 15 residues. Per the germline V gene, CDR1 is SGHTA and CDR2 is FQGNSA. V lost 0 bases and J 0 bases, leaving 9 bases between the germline ends. In DNA form, the CDR3 reads TGTGCCAGCAGCTTAGCGGGGGGACTCTCCTACGAGCAGTACTTC. It translates to CASSLAGGLSYEQYF.

The CDR3 DNA follows: TGTGCCAGCAGCTGGCGCCGGGACAGGGGGAATGAGCAGTTCTTC. It translates to CASSWRRDRGNEQFF. The rearrangement joins TRBV7-2 to TRBJ2-1, with 11 bases that match TRBD1. The germline gives CDR1 SGHTA, CDR2 FQGNSA. The CDR3 is 15 residues long. The V segment lost 4 bases and the J segment 7 bases; nucleotides outside the gene matches: 6.

This clonotype ranks as large. The CDR3 region is CSVVSGLAYGYTF. The CDR3 DNA is TGCAGCGTTGTGAGTGGTTTGGCCTATGGCTACACCTTC. The rearrangement uses TRBV29-1 and TRBJ1-2; D ambiguous. The CDR3 is 13 amino acids. CDR1 and CDR2 from the germline V gene are SQVTM and ANQGSEA. With 4 bases removed from V and 4 bases from J, the gap between germline ends came to 13 bases.

CDR3 DNA sequence: TGCGCCAGCAGCCTATCCGGGACAGGGGCCTTCGAGCAGTACTTC. This sequence encodes CASSLSGTGAFEQYF. The rearrangement links TRBV4-1 to TRBJ2-7; TRBD1 matches 10 bases. The ends lost 4 bases at V and 6 bases at J; junction bases unmatched: 9. Germline V gene data show CDR1 as MGHRA and CDR2 as YSYEKL. The CDR3 length is 15 residues.